This T cell receptor beta chain is from a study of blood T cell repertoires in COVID-19. The germline V gene has CDR1 SNHLY and CDR2 FYNNEI. CDR3 size: 13 residues. Trimming removed 11 bases at V and 4 bases at J, with 16 bases between. Sequenced by immunoSEQ multiplex PCR; TCRdb stores in-frame clones only, minus some. The sample lists 20,000 or so clones; about nine tenths were seen once. What was sequenced was PBMCs or T cells enriched from blood (not recorded which). This chain uses TRBV2 with TRBJ2-3, with TRBD2 as a possible D gene (7 bases). The clonotype originates from a woman aged 25 to 45 who had recovered from COVID-19. The CDR3 region is CASGGRGADTQYF. CDR3 nucleotide sequence: TGTGCCTCCGGAGGGAGGGGGGCAGATACGCAGTATTTT.